One and the same sample provided the 18 T cell receptor beta chains below, sequenced in a study of CD8 T cells in Susac syndrome. Random hexamers were used to reverse transcribe 0.5 to 1 ug of RNA. TCRdb fed the immunoSEQ multiplex PCR reads into MiXCR, producing one record per CDR3 protein. The sample contains 95,000 to 150,000 distinct CDR3 sequences, 85% to 95% of which appear only once. Sequenced: CD4+ T cells from PBMCs. The receptors come from a human donor in good health.

Concerning this clonotype: An end of the junction differs from the germline gene, which may be a read error. The chain has TRBV7-9 and TRBJ2-7; tentatively, D is TRBD1 (7 bases). The CDR3 sequence is 11 residues long. Germline values: CDR1 SEHNR, CDR2 FQNEAQ (reference sequence). The CDR3 nucleotides are TGTGCCAGCAGCTTAGCGGCAGGGGGGAGCTTC. This translates into CASSLAAGGSF.

The V call is TRBV29-1, the J call TRBJ2-3; D perhaps matches TRBD2 (5 bases). CDR1 and CDR2 (germline): SQVTM, ANQGSEA. This CDR3 contains 13 residues. Deletions cut 8 bases from V and 1 base from J, with 13 bases between. The CDR3: CSPGKEGTDTQYF. The CDR3 region has the DNA TGCAGCCCTGGGAAGGAGGGCACAGATACGCAGTATTTT.

The chain has TRBV9 and TRBJ2-3, with D perhaps being TRBD1 or TRBD2 (5 bases each). The CDR3 totals 15 residues. Germline loops: CDR1 SGDLS, CDR2 YYNGEE. The V and J ends lost 2 bases and 2 bases respectively, with 12 bases between them. In nucleotides, the CDR3 is TGTGCCAGCAGCGTCACGGGGCTCCTCACAGATACGCAGTATTTT. It specifies CASSVTGLLTDTQYF.

The chain uses TRBV2 and TRBJ2-3; D remains unclear. Trimming removed 1 base at V and 2 bases at J, with 7 bases between. The CDR3 spans 14 residues. CDR1 and CDR2 (germline): SNHLY, FYNNEI. Here the CDR3 reads CASSEVVTTDTQYF. The CDR3 nucleotides are TGTGCCAGCAGTGAAGTGGTCACCACAGATACGCAGTATTTT.

The chain carries TRBV19 and TRBJ2-1, with TRBD2 matching over 10 bases. Germline V gene sequence: CDR1 LNHDA, CDR2 SQIVND (reference sequence). This CDR3 contains 15 residues. The J segment lost 4 bases and the V segment lost 5 bases, leaving 5 bases of the junction unmatched. In DNA, the CDR3 is TGTGCCAGTAGTCAACTAGCGGGAAAGTACAATGAGCAGTTCTTC. Protein sequence: CASSQLAGKYNEQFF.

The chain links TRBV3-1 to TRBJ2-2, with 8 bases fitting TRBD1. J gave up 7 bases and V 4 bases, and 8 bases lay outside the gene matches. The CDR3 consists of 15 residues. Germline CDR1 is LGHDT and CDR2 is YNNKEL (reference sequence). The CDR3 spells CASSPAGTGSGELFF. CDR3 DNA sequence: TGTGCCAGCAGCCCGGCCGGGACAGGAAGCGGGGAGCTGTTTTTT.

The V call is TRBV15, the J call TRBJ2-1; D unresolved. CDR1 and CDR2 (germline): LNHNV, YYDKDF (reference sequence). Trimming took 1 base from V and 12 from J, leaving 22 bases between them. This CDR3 is 16 amino acids long. CDR3 loop: CATSRGGLLPPGVQFF. The CDR3 DNA is TGTGCCACCAGCAGAGGAGGTCTACTACCCCCAGGCGTGCAGTTCTTC.

The chain links TRBV18 to TRBJ1-2; D is possibly TRBD1 (5 bases). Germline CDR1 is KGHSH and CDR2 is LQKENI. The V end was cut by 10 bases, the J end by 5 bases, with 23 bases between. The length of the CDR3 is 15 residues. The DNA for the CDR3 is TGTGCCACTTCACCGGCGGGTGGCCAGGGTTATGGCTACACCTTC. Its protein product is CATSPAGGQGYGYTF.

This rearrangement joins TRBV7-3 to TRBJ2-1; 12 nucleotides match TRBD2. Germline V CDR1 and CDR2: SGHTA, FQGTGA. The CDR3 covers 18 residues. Germline trimming cut 1 base from V and 4 bases from J; bases unmatched to any gene: 8. The CDR3 protein is CASSLIGGLAGQYNEQFF. The CDR3 DNA reads as TGTGCCAGCAGCTTAATAGGTGGACTAGCGGGACAGTACAATGAGCAGTTCTTC.

The CDR3: CASGTANTGELFF. The CDR3 DNA is TGTGCCAGCGGGACGGCGAACACCGGGGAGCTGTTTTTT. The genes are TRBV2 and TRBJ2-2, with D tentatively TRBD1 or TRBD2 (5 bases each). CDR1 is SNHLY and CDR2 is FYNNEI in the germline V gene. Trimming took off 8 bases at V and 0 bases at J, with 7 bases between the two ends. The CDR3 covers 13 residues.

The rearrangement joins TRBV5-1 to TRBJ2-1; TRBD1 matches 7 bases. The CDR3 runs to 15 residues. Germline V gives CDR1 SGHRS, CDR2 YFSETQ. After removal of 0 bases from V and 2 bases from J, the junction contained 2 bases not matched to a gene. The CDR3 DNA reads TGCGCCAGCAGCTTGGGGGACAGCACCTACAATGAGCAGTTCTTC. This encodes CASSLGDSTYNEQFF.

The chain couples TRBV28 to TRBJ2-4; 9 positions match TRBD2. V shed 2 bases, J shed 9 bases, and the junction held 14 bases outside the gene matches. The CDR3 contains 17 residues. CDR1 and CDR2 (germline): MDHEN, SYDVKM. CDR3 in amino acids: CASSLLAGQSKRSIQYF. The CDR3 bases are TGTGCCAGCAGTTTACTAGCGGGACAGTCCAAAAGAAGCATTCAGTACTTC.

CDR3 sequence reads: CASSLEGGSPLHF. DNA of the CDR3: TGTGCCAGCAGCCTCGAAGGGGGATCACCCCTCCACTTT. V is TRBV27 and J is TRBJ1-6; tentative D call: TRBD1 (6 bases). V lost 6 bases to trimming and J lost 10 bases, with 13 bases between them. CDR1 MNHEY and CDR2 SMNVEV come from the germline V gene (reference sequence). The CDR3 is 13 residues long.

This sequence joins TRBV14 and TRBJ2-4; 7 bases match TRBD1. Germline CDR1 reads SGHDN; CDR2 reads FVKESK. This CDR3 is 15 amino acids long. Trimming at V came to 6 bases and at J to 0 bases, leaving 5 bases not matched to a gene. CDR3 loop: CASSQGVKAKNIQYF. The CDR3 nucleotides read TGTGCCAGCAGTCAGGGGGTGAAAGCCAAAAACATTCAGTACTTC.

The genes are TRBV20-1 and TRBJ2-7; weak D call: TRBD1 (6 bases). With 0 bases removed from V and 2 bases from J, the gap between germline ends came to 11 bases. Germline lookup yields CDR1 DFQATT and CDR2 SNEGSKA (reference sequence). The CDR3 length is 14 residues. The CDR3 DNA follows: TGCAGTGCTAGAGACCCCAGGGGACCCTACGAGCAGTACTTC. This codes for CSARDPRGPYEQYF.

Only one count was recorded for this clonotype. The J gene is TRBJ1-1, the V gene TRBV7-9; a possible D gene is TRBD1 (5 bases). The V gene's germline CDR1 is SEHNR and CDR2 FQNEAQ (reference sequence). This CDR3 is 15 amino acids long. The germline V and J ends were trimmed by 5 bases and 5 bases, with 18 bases remaining between them. The CDR3 DNA reads TGTGCCAGCAGCAACGGACGGTGGGGGTTAACTGAAGCTTTCTTT. Translation gives CASSNGRWGLTEAFF.

The V call is TRBV20-1, the J call TRBJ2-1; D call uncertain. V was cut by 3 bases and J by 4 bases, with 13 bases left in between. The germline CDR1 and CDR2 sequences are DFQATT and SNEGSKA (reference sequence). The CDR3 has 14 residues. The DNA for the CDR3 is TGCAGTGCTAGGGTGCCAGGCCAGTACAATGAGCAGTTCTTC. Translation gives CSARVPGQYNEQFF.

The chain uses TRBV6-5 and TRBJ1-6, with D unresolved. The CDR3 has 15 amino acids. The V gene lost 0 bases and the J gene lost 7 bases, with 10 bases spanning the gap. CDR1 is MNHEY, CDR2 SVGAGI, per germline. The CDR3 region has the DNA TGTGCCAGCAGTTACTCGGAACTGATGAATTCACCCCTCCACTTT. It translates to CASSYSELMNSPLHF.